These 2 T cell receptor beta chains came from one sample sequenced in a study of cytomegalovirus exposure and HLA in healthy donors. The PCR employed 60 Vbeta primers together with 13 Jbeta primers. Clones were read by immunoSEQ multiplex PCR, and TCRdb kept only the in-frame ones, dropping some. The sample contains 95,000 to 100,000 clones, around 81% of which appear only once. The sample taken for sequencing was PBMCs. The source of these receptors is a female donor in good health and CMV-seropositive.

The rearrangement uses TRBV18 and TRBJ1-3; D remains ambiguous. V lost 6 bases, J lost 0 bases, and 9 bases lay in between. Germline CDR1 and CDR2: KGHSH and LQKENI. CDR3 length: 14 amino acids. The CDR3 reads CASSGVGSGNTIYF. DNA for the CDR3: TGTGCCAGCTCGGGCGTGGGCTCTGGAAACACCATATATTTT.

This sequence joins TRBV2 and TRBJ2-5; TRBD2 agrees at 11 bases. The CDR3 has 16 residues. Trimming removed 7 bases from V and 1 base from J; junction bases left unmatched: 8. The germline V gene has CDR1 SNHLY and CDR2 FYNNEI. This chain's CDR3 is CASNPLAGGPQETQYF. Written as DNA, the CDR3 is TGTGCCAGCAATCCCCTAGCGGGGGGCCCCCAAGAGACCCAGTACTTC. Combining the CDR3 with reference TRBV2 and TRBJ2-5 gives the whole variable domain EPEVTQTPSHQVTQMGQEVILRCVPISNHLYFYWYRQILGQKVEFLVSFYNNEISEKSEIFDDQFSVERPDGSNFTLKIRSTKLEDSAMYFCASNPLAGGPQETQYFGPGTRLLVL.